The next 17 T cell receptor beta chains were all read from a single sample in a study of cytomegalovirus exposure and HLA in healthy donors. The PCR employed 60 Vbeta primers together with 13 Jbeta primers. Measured with immunoSEQ multiplex PCR; TCRdb has only the in-frame clones, and not every one. Altogether approximately 80,000 clones are present, just under 75% being singletons, with the ten largest covering around 4.2%. Sequenced input: PBMCs. All receptors come from a man aged 55-75 years in good health and CMV-seronegative.

The chain couples TRBV6-5 to TRBJ1-6, with a possible D match to TRBD1 (5 bases). This CDR3 has 15 residues. Trimming cost V 6 bases and J 5 bases, with 14 bases left between them. The germline CDR1 and CDR2 sequences are MNHEY and SVGAGI. The CDR3 nucleotides are TGTGCCAGCAGAACAGGACCGTTGAATAATTCACCCCTCCACTTT. This gives the protein CASRTGPLNNSPLHF.

J is TRBJ1-1 and V is TRBV9; TRBD1 matches at 9 bases. Per germline, CDR1 SGDLS and CDR2 YYNGEE. This CDR3 comprises 18 residues. With V trimmed by 0 bases and J by 1 base, 10 bases remained unmatched. The CDR3 loop reads CASSVEVDRGTGNTEAFF. CDR3 in DNA: TGTGCCAGCAGCGTAGAGGTGGACAGGGGAACGGGGAACACTGAAGCTTTCTTT.

Worth noting for this clone: Compared with germline, one end of the junction differs, possibly owing to a read error. The chain recombines TRBV7-9 with TRBJ1-3, with D possibly TRBD1 on 6 matching bases. Germline-derived CDR1 and CDR2 are SEHNR and FQNEAQ (reference sequence). The CDR3 has 16 amino acids. The CDR3, as DNA: TGTTCCAGCAGCTCGACAGGACAAAGCTCTGGAAACACCATATATTTT. Translating it yields CSSSSTGQSSGNTIYF.

The chain combines TRBV11-2 with TRBJ2-7; 8 bases align to TRBD1. Germline values: CDR1 SGHAT, CDR2 FQNNGV. The junction had 6 bases not matched to a gene; V was cut back by 1 base and J by 4 bases. This CDR3 spans 15 amino acids. The chain's CDR3 is CASSLGTGSLYEQYF. The CDR3 nucleotides read TGTGCCAGCAGCTTAGGGACAGGGTCTTTGTACGAGCAGTACTTC. The full variable domain, in which reference TRBV11-2 and TRBJ2-7 provide the parts outside the CDR3, is EAGVAQSPRYKIIEKRQSVAFWCNPISGHATLYWYQQILGQGPKLLIQFQNNGVVDDSQLPKDRFSAERLKGVDSTLKIQPAKLEDSAVYLCASSLGTGSLYEQYFGPGTRLTVT.

The genes are TRBV7-9 and TRBJ2-5; weak D call: TRBD2 (7 bases). The germline CDR1 and CDR2 sequences are SEHNR and FQNEAQ (reference sequence). V dropped 4 bases and J dropped 5 bases, with 26 bases sitting between them. The CDR3 covers 18 residues. The CDR3: CASSSSGGLAERGETQYF. DNA for the CDR3: TGTGCCAGCAGCTCTTCCGGGGGGCTAGCGGAGAGAGGGGAGACCCAGTACTTC.

This chain links TRBV10-2 with TRBJ2-7; D may be TRBD1 (6 bases). CDR3 size: 13 residues. The V end lost 6 bases, the J end lost 2 bases, and 11 bases lay between the germline ends. Germline V gives CDR1 WSHSY, CDR2 SAAADI. The CDR3, as DNA: TGCGCCAGCAGGGCGGACAGACCCTACGAGCAGTACTTC. It is translated as CASRADRPYEQYF.

The chain couples TRBV19 to TRBJ2-7; 8 nucleotides agree with TRBD1. With 7 bases clipped from V and 5 bases from J, the junction kept 13 bases outside the gene matches. This CDR3 is 15 amino acids long. The V gene's germline CDR1 is LNHDA and CDR2 SQIVND (reference sequence). DNA of the CDR3: TGTGCCAGTACCCCCCCCGGACAGGGCTTCCACGAGCAGTACTTC. This sequence encodes CASTPPGQGFHEQYF.

The rearrangement joins TRBV5-1 to TRBJ2-5; 8 nucleotides line up with TRBD1. Judging by the DNA end, TRBJ2-7 fits better; the J call may be wrong. CDR3 size: 14 residues. Germline lookup yields CDR1 SGHRS and CDR2 YFSETQ. The CDR3 region has the DNA TGCGCCAGCAGCCGAGGACAGGGCTCCTACGAGCAGTACTTC. Translated: CASSRGQGSYEQYF.

The V gene is TRBV10-2, the J gene TRBJ2-3; maybe TRBD2 (6 bases). CDR1 is WSHSY and CDR2 is SAAADI in the germline V gene. The V end lost 0 bases, the J end lost 4 bases, and 8 bases lay between the germline ends. The CDR3 extends over 14 amino acids. This CDR3 reads CASSESDYSDTQYF. The CDR3 DNA is TGCGCCAGCAGTGAGTCGGACTATTCAGATACGCAGTATTTT.

The chain joins TRBV6-4 to TRBJ2-1; D possibly corresponds to TRBD2 (6 bases). Germline V gene data show CDR1 as MRHNA and CDR2 as SNTAGT. This CDR3 has 16 amino acids. V was trimmed by 8 bases and J by 0 bases, leaving 17 bases between them. CDR3 coding DNA: TGTGCCAGCCGGGAGACAGACCAAAGCTCCTACAATGAGCAGTTCTTC. Its translation is CASRETDQSSYNEQFF.

CDR3 sequence: CASSWDPQGETQYF. The CDR3, as DNA: TGTGCCAGCAGTTGGGACCCCCAGGGGGAGACCCAGTACTTC. This chain joins TRBV6-6 and TRBJ2-5, with D perhaps TRBD1 (6 bases). This CDR3 is built from 14 residues. Germline values: CDR1 MNHNY, CDR2 SVGAGI (reference sequence). Trimming stripped 4 bases from V and 5 bases from J, with 14 bases between.

For this clone: The germline gene is not matched at one end of the junction; a read error may be the cause. The chain carries TRBV7-7 and TRBJ1-3; D is unclear. Looked up from germline, CDR1 is SSHAT and CDR2 is FNYEAQ (reference sequence). The CDR3 sequence is 15 residues long. CDR3 sequence: CASSPSLEAGNTIYF. CDR3 DNA: TGTGCTAGCAGCCCCAGTCTGGAGGCCGGAAACACCATATATTTT.

V usage is TRBV2 and J usage is TRBJ1-5; D is unresolved. Germline assignment: CDR1 SNHLY and CDR2 FYNNEI. CDR3 size: 15 residues. Between the trimmed V and J ends, which lost 2 bases and 4 bases, there was a span of 12 bases. CDR3 DNA sequence: TGTGCCAGCAGTGAACGGGGTAAGCATAATCAGCCCCAGCATTTT. This codes for CASSERGKHNQPQHF.

V gene TRBV18 combines with J gene TRBJ2-7, with 13 nucleotides matching TRBD2. J was trimmed by 5 bases and V by 3 bases; bases with no gene match: 4. The CDR3 runs 15 residues. Germline V CDR1 and CDR2: KGHSH, LQKENI. Here the CDR3 reads CASSPTGLAGDEQYF. The CDR3 region has the DNA TGTGCCAGCTCACCGACAGGACTAGCGGGGGACGAGCAGTACTTC.

The chain employs TRBV18 and TRBJ2-1, with 12 bases lining up with TRBD2. V was clipped by 6 bases and J by 4 bases; unmatched bases: 4. CDR1 and CDR2 (germline): KGHSH, LQKENI. The CDR3 runs 15 residues. The CDR3 sequence is CASSSGLAGYNEQFF. CDR3 sequence (DNA): TGTGCCAGCTCGTCTGGACTAGCGGGGTACAATGAGCAGTTCTTC.

The chain employs TRBV9 and TRBJ1-2; 8 bases line up with TRBD1. V gave up 4 bases and J gave up 1 base; unmatched junction bases: 12. CDR3 length: 17 amino acids. CDR1 is SGDLS and CDR2 is YYNGEE in the germline V gene. CDR3 loop: CASSPGTGRPVNYGYTF. Written as DNA, the CDR3 is TGTGCCAGCAGCCCCGGGACAGGCCGACCCGTTAACTATGGCTACACCTTC.

This chain links TRBV11-2 with TRBJ2-7; D is unresolved. This CDR3 has 11 amino acids. V lost 4 bases and J lost 5, with 6 bases in between. The germline CDR1 and CDR2 sequences are SGHAT and FQNNGV. The CDR3 region has the DNA TGTGCCAGCAGCTCAGTCCACGAGCAGTACTTC. Translating gives CASSSVHEQYF.